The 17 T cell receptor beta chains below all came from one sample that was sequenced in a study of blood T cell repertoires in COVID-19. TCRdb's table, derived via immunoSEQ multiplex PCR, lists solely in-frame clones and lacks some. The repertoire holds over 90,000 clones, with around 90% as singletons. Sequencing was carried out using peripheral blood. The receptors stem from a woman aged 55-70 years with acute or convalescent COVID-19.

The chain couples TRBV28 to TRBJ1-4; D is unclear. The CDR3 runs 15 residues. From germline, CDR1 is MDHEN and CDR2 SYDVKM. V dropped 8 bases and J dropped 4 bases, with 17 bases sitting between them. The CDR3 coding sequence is TGTGCCAGCCGCGGTGGGCGCCGGGGTAATGAAAAACTGTTTTTT. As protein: CASRGGRRGNEKLFF. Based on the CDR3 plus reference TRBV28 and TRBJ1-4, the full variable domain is DVKVTQSSRYLVKRTGEKVFLECVQDMDHENMFWYRQDPGLGLRLIYFSYDVKMKEKGDIPEGYSVSREKKERFSLILESASTNQTSMYLCASRGGRRGNEKLFFGSGTQLSVL.

This chain's CDR3 is CASSTRAPDTQYF. Here the CDR3 DNA reads TGTGCCAGCAGTACCAGGGCCCCAGATACGCAGTATTTT. This rearrangement joins TRBV12-3 or TRBV12-4 to TRBJ2-3; possible D gene TRBD1, 5 bases. CDR3 length: 13 residues. V was trimmed by 5 bases and J by 4 bases, leaving 10 bases between them.

CDR3: CASTQGRAPYNEQFF. In DNA, the CDR3 is TGTGCCTCAACCCAAGGGAGGGCCCCCTACAATGAGCAGTTCTTC. V gene TRBV19 combines with J gene TRBJ2-1; 7 bases fit TRBD2. The CDR3 runs to 15 residues. Per the germline V gene, CDR1 is LNHDA and CDR2 is SQIVND (reference sequence). The V gene end was trimmed by 11 bases and the J gene end by 2 bases; junction bases not matched to a gene: 12.

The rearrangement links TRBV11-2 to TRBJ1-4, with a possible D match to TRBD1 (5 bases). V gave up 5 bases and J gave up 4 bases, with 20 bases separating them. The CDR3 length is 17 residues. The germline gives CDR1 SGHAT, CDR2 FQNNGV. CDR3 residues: CASSPVFGGTFNEKLFF. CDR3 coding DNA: TGTGCCAGCAGCCCTGTTTTTGGGGGGACCTTTAATGAAAAACTGTTTTTT.

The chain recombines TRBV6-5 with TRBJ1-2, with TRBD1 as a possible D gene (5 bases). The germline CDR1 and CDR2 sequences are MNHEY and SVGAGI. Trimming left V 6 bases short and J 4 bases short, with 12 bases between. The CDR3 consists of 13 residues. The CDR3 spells CASSLGVSYGYTF. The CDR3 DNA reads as TGTGCCAGCAGCTTAGGGGTTAGCTATGGCTACACCTTC.

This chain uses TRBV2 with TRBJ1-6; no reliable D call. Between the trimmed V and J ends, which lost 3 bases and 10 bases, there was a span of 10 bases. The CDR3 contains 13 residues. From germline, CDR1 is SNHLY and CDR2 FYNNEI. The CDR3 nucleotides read TGTGCCAGCAGTGAGGGAGTCGGATCACCCCTCCACTTT. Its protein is CASSEGVGSPLHF.

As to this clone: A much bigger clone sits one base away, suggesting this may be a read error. The CDR3 DNA sequence: TGTGCCAGCAGCTTGGACAGGAACACTGAAGCTTTCTTT. Translated, it gives CASSLDRNTEAFF. V gene TRBV5-4 combines with J gene TRBJ1-1; D gene uncertain. V lost 0 bases and J 1 base, leaving 4 bases between the germline ends. This CDR3 is built from 13 residues. Germline CDR1 and CDR2: SGHNT and YYREEE (reference sequence).

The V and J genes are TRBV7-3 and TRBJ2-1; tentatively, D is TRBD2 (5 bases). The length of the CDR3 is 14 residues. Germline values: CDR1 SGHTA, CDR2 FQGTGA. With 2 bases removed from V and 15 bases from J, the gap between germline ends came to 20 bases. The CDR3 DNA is TGTGCCAGCAGCTTAGAGATCGGGGTACCAGCTCTGTTCTTC. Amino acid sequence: CASSLEIGVPALFF.

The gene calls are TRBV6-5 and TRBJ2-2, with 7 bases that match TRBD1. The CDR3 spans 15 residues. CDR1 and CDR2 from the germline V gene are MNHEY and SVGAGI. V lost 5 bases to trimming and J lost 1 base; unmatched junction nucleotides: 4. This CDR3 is CASSITGVNTGELFF. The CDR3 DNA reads TGTGCCAGCAGTATTACAGGGGTGAACACCGGGGAGCTGTTTTTT.

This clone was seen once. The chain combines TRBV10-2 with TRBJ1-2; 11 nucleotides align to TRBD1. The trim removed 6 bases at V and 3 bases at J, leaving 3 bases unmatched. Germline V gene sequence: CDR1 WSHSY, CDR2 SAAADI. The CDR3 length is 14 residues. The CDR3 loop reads CASRDRGPHYGYTF. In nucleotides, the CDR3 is TGCGCCAGCAGGGACAGGGGGCCGCACTATGGCTACACCTTC.

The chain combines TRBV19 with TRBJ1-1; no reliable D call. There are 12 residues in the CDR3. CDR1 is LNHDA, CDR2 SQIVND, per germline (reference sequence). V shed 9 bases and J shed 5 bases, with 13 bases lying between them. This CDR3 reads CASSGEGTEAFF. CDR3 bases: TGTGCCAGCTCCGGGGAAGGGACTGAAGCTTTCTTT.

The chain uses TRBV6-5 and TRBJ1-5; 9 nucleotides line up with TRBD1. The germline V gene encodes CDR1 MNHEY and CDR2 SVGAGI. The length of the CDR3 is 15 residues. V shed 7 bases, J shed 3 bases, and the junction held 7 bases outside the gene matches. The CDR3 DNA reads TGTGCCAGCACGGGGACAGGGCCTAACAATCAGCCCCAGCATTTT. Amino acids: CASTGTGPNNQPQHF.

In DNA form, the CDR3 reads TGCAGCGTTGAATCGCTACTAAGCCTCTCTGGAAACACCATATATTTT. Translating gives CSVESLLSLSGNTIYF. The chain is built from TRBV29-1 and TRBJ1-3; D ambiguous. In germline, CDR1 is SQVTM, CDR2 ANQGSEA. The CDR3 has 16 amino acids. Trimming left V 2 bases short and J 0 bases short, with 14 bases between.

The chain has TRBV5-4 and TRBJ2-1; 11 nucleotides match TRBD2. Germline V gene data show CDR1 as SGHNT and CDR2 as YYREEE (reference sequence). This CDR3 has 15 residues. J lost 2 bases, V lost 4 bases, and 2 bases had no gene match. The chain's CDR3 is CASSRGLAAYNEQFF. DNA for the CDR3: TGTGCCAGCAGCCGGGGACTAGCGGCCTACAATGAGCAGTTCTTC.

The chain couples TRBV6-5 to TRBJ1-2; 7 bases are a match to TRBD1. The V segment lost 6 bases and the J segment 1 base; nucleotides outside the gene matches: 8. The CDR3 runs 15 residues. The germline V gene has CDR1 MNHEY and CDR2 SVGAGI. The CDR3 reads CASRIQGSLNYGYTF. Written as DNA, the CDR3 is TGTGCCAGCAGGATACAGGGGAGCCTTAACTATGGCTACACCTTC.

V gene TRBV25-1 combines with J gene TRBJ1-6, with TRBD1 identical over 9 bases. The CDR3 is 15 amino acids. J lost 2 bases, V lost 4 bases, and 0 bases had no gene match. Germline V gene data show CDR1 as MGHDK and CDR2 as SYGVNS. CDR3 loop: CASSGTGAYNSPLHF. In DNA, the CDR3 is TGTGCCAGCAGTGGGACAGGGGCCTATAATTCACCCCTCCACTTT.

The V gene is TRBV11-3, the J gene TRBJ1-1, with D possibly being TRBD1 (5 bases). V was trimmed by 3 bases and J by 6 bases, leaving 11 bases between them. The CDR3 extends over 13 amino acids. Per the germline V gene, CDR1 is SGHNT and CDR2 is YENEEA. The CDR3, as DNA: TGTGCCAGCAGCTTCGGAGGGGAAGCTGAAGCTTTCTTT. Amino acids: CASSFGGEAEAFF.